This T cell receptor beta chain was captured by sequencing in a study of vaccination effects on CD4 cells after COVID-19 (dated 2022 in TCRdb). With respect to the entire study: Three convalescent patients were sampled early (day +14) and late (day +241, +227, +161 respectively) after vaccination. A total of 10 COVID-19 convalescent patients and a handful of SARS-CoV-2-naive healthy vaccine recipients were included in the full study. Cultures from other donors in the study were sequenced using the Oncomine TCR Beta short-read assay on an Illumina iSeq 100. In both COVID-19 convalescent patients and infection-naive vaccine recipients, the study compared SARS-CoV-2 spike-specific CD4+ TCR repertoires from before mRNA vaccination with those from after it. Post-vaccine samples across the study were collected a median of 72 days after the second dose, with a range of 14 to 241. On the study overall, not on this receptor specifically: Clones induced by infection and clones induced by vaccination both contracted markedly at late timepoints after vaccination, which fits with T cell responses waning over time. For convalescent patients, new clones induced by the vaccine made up most of the post-vaccine spike-reactive repertoire, and these new clones were largely distinct from the clones induced by infection. Only a small number of convalescent patients were included, and no early post-infection timepoints were available, which limited the study.

The ViraFEST assay stimulated PBMC with viral peptide pools and then used TCR sequencing to identify antigen-specific CD4+ T cell clonotypes by expansion. After more than nine days of culture, CD4+ T cells were isolated with the EasySep CD4+ T cell isolation kit. Convalescent patients had PCR-confirmed SARS-CoV-2 infection between March and December 2020, before Alpha, Beta and Delta variants emerged in the United States. Each participant received two doses of an mRNA SARS-CoV-2 vaccine, either BNT162b2 or mRNA-1273. A few million PBMC per well were cultured with 9 to 10 ug/ml peptides in IMDM containing 5% human AB serum, around 9.7 IU/ml IL-2 and gentamicin. Half of the culture medium was replaced with fresh IL-2-containing medium on days 3 and 7. Each peptide stimulation condition was cultured in triplicate wells unless otherwise noted. PBMC were separated from whole blood using Ficoll-Paque Plus gradient centrifugation and were then either cryopreserved at -140C or used fresh. The spike proteins of SARS-CoV-2 and of the common cold coronaviruses HCoV-NL63, HCoV-OC43 and HCoV-229E were spanned by overlapping peptide pools. Genomic DNA was extracted from cultured CD4+ T cells with the QIAamp micro DNA kit.

A remark on this clone: The target of this receptor is not known. No much larger clone exists at a distance of one base, and base qualities are not known.

Library creation used the immunoSEQ multiplex PCR assay. DNA from the CD4+ T cells that had been cultured and isolated underwent TCR beta CDR3 sequencing. Concerning the study's data processing: Non-productive TCR sequences were discarded, and reads were trimmed to the CDR3 region, with only CDR3s of 7 or more amino acids retained. Antigen-specific clonotypes were identified with the MANAFEST web app by comparing expansion in peptide wells against reference cultures. To count as positive, a clone had to show expansion at FDR<0.05 compared with the reference and with all other wells, an odds ratio above 5, and a frequency above 0.1% in two replicate wells. A clonotype was defined as cross-reactive if the clonotype was significantly expanded both in SARS-CoV-2 spike wells and in at least one common cold coronavirus spike condition. CDR3 similarity was assessed by Levenshtein distance using the stringdist R package, and unrooted trees were constructed with ape in R 3.6.1. Here the immuneACCESS table is served through TCRdb, limited to in-frame sequences with V and J called. Missing clones are a known gap in these copies; in checked studies unresolved V genes cover under half, and the rest lacks a known reason. The DNA gave D and trimming, while V, J and clone size come from that table. In this sample the table shows 15,000 or so clones, approximately 78% of which occur a single time. Of the sample, under 30% is held by the ten largest clones.

From a lookup of the germline V gene, CDR1 and CDR2 are KGHSH and LQKENI. The CDR3 goes from the cysteine to the phenylalanine over 14 residues. Only CDR3 DNA is held: 42 bases, read in frame from base 1. V is reduced by 2 bases and J by 7 bases, leaving a spacing of 14 bases between them. The TCR was taken from a human donor who had a prior SARS-CoV-2 infection. The chain was built from TRBV18 and TRBJ1-1, with the D gene too uncertain to name. The sample here was CD4+ T cells from PBMCs cultured with HCoV-NL63 spike peptides, taken after COVID-19 vaccination. This sample's cell subset or site label indicates: HCoV-NL63 spike overlapping peptide pool stimulation. The CDR3 amino acid sequence is: CASSPSYAGGEAFF. The DNA is as follows: TGTGCCAGCTCACCATCGTATGCAGGAGGTGAAGCTTTCTTT.